The clone carrying this T cell receptor (beta chain) was counted a few times. TCRdb used MiXCR to reprocess the PCR reads, holding one entry per CDR3 protein. The profile covers over 20,000 distinct CDR3 sequences, with over 50% appearing a single time and about 30% taken by the ten largest. This specimen belongs to a study of CD4 and CD8 cells across lung adenocarcinoma regions. This CDR3 comprises 17 residues. CDR1 and CDR2 (germline): MNHNS, SASEGT. Localized lung adenocarcinoma, a non-small cell lung cancer, affected the donors. The chain carries TRBV6-1 and TRBJ2-1, with 15 bases aligning to TRBD2. The J call could be wrong; TRBJ2-7 is a better fit for the DNA end. Sequencing used CD8+ T cells from the center of a lung tumor. This clonotype was obtained from a female donor with lung adenocarcinoma. The CD4 and CD8 labels of this study may be unreliable. This CDR3 is CASSRTSGGALGYEQYF. The DNA of the CDR3 is TGTGCCAGCAGCAGGACTAGCGGGGGGGCGCTTGGGTACGAGCAGTACTTC.